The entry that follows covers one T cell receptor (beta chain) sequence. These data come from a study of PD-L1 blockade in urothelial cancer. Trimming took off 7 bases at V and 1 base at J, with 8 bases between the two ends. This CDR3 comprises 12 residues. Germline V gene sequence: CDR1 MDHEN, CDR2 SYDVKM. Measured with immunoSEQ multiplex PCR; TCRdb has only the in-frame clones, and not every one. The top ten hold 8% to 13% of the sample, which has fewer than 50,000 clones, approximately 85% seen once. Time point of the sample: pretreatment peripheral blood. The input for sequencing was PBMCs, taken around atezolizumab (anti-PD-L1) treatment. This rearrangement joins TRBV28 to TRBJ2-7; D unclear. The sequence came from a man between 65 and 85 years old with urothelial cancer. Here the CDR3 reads CASNGRSYEQYF. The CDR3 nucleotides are TGTGCCAGCAATGGCAGATCCTACGAGCAGTACTTC. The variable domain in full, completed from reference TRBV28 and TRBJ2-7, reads DVKVTQSSRYLVKRTGEKVFLECVQDMDHENMFWYRQDPGLGLRLIYFSYDVKMKEKGDIPEGYSVSREKKERFSLILESASTNQTSMYLCASNGRSYEQYFGPGTRLTVT.